The TCR beta chain under discussion was sequenced for a study of control samples from healthy donors and cancer patients. Germline V CDR1 and CDR2: MGHDK, SYGVNS. CDR3 size: 13 residues. The germline V and J ends were trimmed by 4 bases and 9 bases, with 15 bases remaining between them. Method: immunoSEQ multiplex PCR; TCRdb's copy keeps in-frame clones and lacks some. The data hold about 54,000 clones, with approximately 95% observed a single time. Material: blood. The source is a woman aged 25 to 39 in good health. This rearrangement joins TRBV25-1 to TRBJ1-1; D is undetermined. CDR3 coding DNA: TGTGCCAGCAGTGCCCGGGAGGGTTTAAAAGCTTTCTTT. Translated: CASSAREGLKAFF.